This entry features one T cell receptor beta chain sequence. This clone was counted a few times. The antigen it binds to is not known. Base qualities are missing; no much larger clone stands one base away. Collaborating institutions collected whole blood in K2EDTA tubes following their own protocols. For TCRbeta analysis, collaborators shipped samples in one of three forms: frozen whole blood, isolated PBMCs, or DNA extracted from either of those sample types. This entry belongs to a study of blood T cell repertoires in COVID-19 (dated by TCRdb to about 2020). About the investigation overall: Samples covering the acute and convalescent phases of COVID-19 were provided by collaborators in the United States, Italy and Spain. The material from the prospective study consisted of cDNA or gDNA derived from T cells, B-cell-depleted T cells, or PBMCs. Subjects who had been exposed to COVID-19, were actively infected with it, or had recovered from it provided the deeply sampled blood TCRbeta repertoires that made up the dataset. The repertoires were made available in a free public database intended to serve as a resource for research on the immune response to SARS-CoV-2. The samples were drawn from two sources: the first 160 participants of the ongoing ImmuneRACE study, and 950 to 1,500 subjects contributed by 6 global collaborators. The sample metadata nearly always contained a de-identified subject ID, COVID-19 status, age in years and sex. Where available, HLA class I and class II types were obtained from metadata supplied by the sample provider rather than from assay-based typing.

Paper-wide results and their limitations: The amount of clinical and demographic metadata varied by source and participant and was provided uncurated.

The immunoSEQ Assay, a bias-controlled multiplex PCR, was used to amplify TCRbeta CDR3 regions from genomic DNA. For the original study's pipeline: Nucleated cell counts per sample were estimated from amplification of reference gene primers within the assay. To quantify the absolute abundance of each unique TCRbeta CDR3 rearrangement, sequence reads were collapsed and filtered. Productive Simpson clonality was computed per sample as the square root of Simpson's diversity index over productive rearrangements. TCRdb mirrors the immuneACCESS table, restricted to in-frame sequences. Some clones are absent from its copies; in checked studies, under half trace to an unresolved V gene, and the reason for the others is unknown. Clone size and V and J calls were adopted from that table, with D and trimming inferred from the DNA. The sample has about 160,000 clones on record, about three quarters of them singletons. The ten largest account for 7% to 9% of the sample.

In the germline V gene, CDR1 corresponds to SGHVS and CDR2 to FQNEAQ. At the junction V is shortened by 1 base and J by 8 bases; bases outside the gene matches: 9. The CDR3 goes from the cysteine to the phenylalanine over 16 residues. Only the CDR3 DNA is retained, 48 bases long and in frame from the first base. The sequenced material came from peripheral blood. The clonotype originates from a man in his sixties with acute or convalescent COVID-19. This sequence uses TRBV7-8 and TRBJ1-4; 8 nucleotides in the junction match TRBD1. The CDR3 protein: CASSLEFRGRREKLFF. The DNA is TGTGCCAGCAGCTTAGAGTTCAGGGGGCGACGGGAAAAACTGTTTTTT.